The 17 T cell receptor beta chains presented below share a single source sample, sequenced in a study of CD8 T cells in Susac syndrome (dated by TCRdb to the late 2010s). Preparation of the library involved the immunoSEQ multiplex PCR assay. RNA was extracted using the RNeasy kit, and roughly 0.5 to 1 ug of the RNA was reverse transcribed with random hexamers. The public reads were run again by TCRdb, first through fastp at Q25 and then through MiXCR, and only productive beta chains were kept. Each entry merges the rows of one CDR3 protein and shows their most common DNA and genes. The sample table lists hundreds of thousands of distinct CDR3 sequences, 90% to 95% of them with a count of one. The leading ten clones occupy around 0.07% of the sample. Source material: CD4+ T cells from PBMCs. The receptors come from a human donor with multiple sclerosis.

The gene calls are TRBV20-1 and TRBJ1-1; 7 positions match TRBD1. Germline values: CDR1 DFQATT, CDR2 SNEGSKA (reference sequence). V gave up 3 bases and J gave up 11 bases; unmatched junction bases: 9. The CDR3 has 12 residues. The CDR3 here is CSAREGAISAFF. The CDR3 DNA sequence: TGCAGTGCTAGGGAGGGGGCCATATCGGCTTTCTTT.

This clonotype was found once. This chain joins TRBV11-3 and TRBJ1-1; TRBD1 might be the D (6 bases). The CDR3 loop spans 14 amino acids. Per the germline V gene, CDR1 is SGHNT and CDR2 is YENEEA. V lost 5 bases, J lost 4 bases, and 14 bases lay in between. The CDR3 DNA sequence: TGTGCCAGCAGCCCCCAAGCAGGGGTCACTGAAGCTTTCTTT. Translating it yields CASSPQAGVTEAFF.

J is TRBJ1-1 and V is TRBV29-1; D remains ambiguous. The V end was cut by 2 bases, the J end by 0 bases, with 16 bases between. From germline, CDR1 is SQVTM and CDR2 ANQGSEA. CDR3 length: 16 amino acids. The CDR3 is CSVERWIGVMNTEAFF. As DNA, the CDR3 is TGCAGCGTTGAACGTTGGATCGGGGTCATGAACACTGAAGCTTTCTTT.

The chain couples TRBV7-7 to TRBJ2-2; 9 bases match TRBD2. Germline V gene data show CDR1 as SSHAT and CDR2 as FNYEAQ (reference sequence). CDR3 length: 16 amino acids. V dropped 2 bases and J dropped 2; count of bases not matched to a gene: 3. The CDR3 region has the DNA TGTGCCAGCAGCTTACGTAGCGGGGGCAACACCGGGGAGCTGTTTTTT. It yields the protein CASSLRSGGNTGELFF. The whole variable domain, remainder taken from reference TRBV7-7 and TRBJ2-2, is GAGVSQSPRYKVTKRGQDVTLRCDPISSHATLYWYQQALGQGPEFLTYFNYEAQPDKSGLPSDRFSAERPEGSISTLTIQRTEQRDSAMYRCASSLRSGGNTGELFFGEGSRLTVL.

The V call is TRBV20-1, the J call TRBJ2-7; 7 nucleotides align to TRBD1. The CDR3 length is 14 residues. Germline CDR1 is DFQATT and CDR2 is SNEGSKA (reference sequence). J was trimmed by 4 bases and V by 0 bases; bases with no gene match: 6. The DNA of the CDR3 is TGCAGTGCTAGAGACCGGGACAGACTTTACGAGCAGTACTTC. Its protein is CSARDRDRLYEQYF.

This chain links TRBV27 with TRBJ2-2; D tentatively fits TRBD1 or TRBD2 (5 bases each). The CDR3 has 16 amino acids. The ends were cut back, 5 bases at V and 2 bases at J, with 15 bases in the middle. Germline V gives CDR1 MNHEY, CDR2 SMNVEV (reference sequence). The CDR3 nucleotides read TGTGCCAGCAGTAAACCGGGACGGATTAACACCGGGGAGCTGTTTTTT. Protein: CASSKPGRINTGELFF.

V gene TRBV29-1 combines with J gene TRBJ2-7; perhaps TRBD1 as D (5 bases). Per germline, CDR1 SQVTM and CDR2 ANQGSEA. V was cut by 6 bases and J by 0 bases, with 15 bases left in between. The length of the CDR3 is 14 residues. The CDR3: CSVQVQGSSYEQYF. The CDR3 DNA reads TGCAGCGTCCAGGTGCAGGGTAGCTCCTACGAGCAGTACTTC.

The chain employs TRBV7-3 and TRBJ1-2; no reliable D call. Looked up from germline, CDR1 is SGHTA and CDR2 is FQGTGA. V was shortened by 4 bases and J by 8 bases, with 17 bases between the two germline ends. The CDR3 loop spans 14 amino acids. Written as DNA, the CDR3 is TGTGCCAGCAGCTATTCACCCCTTCTTGGGGGCTACACCTTC. Protein product: CASSYSPLLGGYTF. Full variable domain (remainder filled in from reference TRBV7-3 and TRBJ1-2): GAGVSQTPSNKVTEKGKYVELRCDPISGHTALYWYRQSLGQGPEFLIYFQGTGAADDSGLPNDRFFAVRPEGSVSTLKIQRTERGDSAVYLCASSYSPLLGGYTFGSGTRLTVV.

The J gene is TRBJ1-5, the V gene TRBV7-9; D is ambiguous. CDR1 and CDR2 from the germline V gene are SEHNR and FQNEAQ (reference sequence). This CDR3 contains 14 residues. V lost 2 bases and J 3 bases, leaving 8 bases between the germline ends. This CDR3 reads CASSLQGFNQPQHF. As DNA, the CDR3 is TGTGCCAGCAGCTTACAAGGGTTCAATCAGCCCCAGCATTTT.

V gene TRBV7-9 combines with J gene TRBJ1-2, with D perhaps matching TRBD1 (6 bases). The germline V gene encodes CDR1 SEHNR and CDR2 FQNEAQ (reference sequence). V dropped 5 bases and J dropped 4 bases, with 17 bases sitting between them. The CDR3 sequence is 15 residues long. This chain's CDR3 is CASSKLRTATYGYTF. In nucleotides, the CDR3 is TGTGCCAGCAGCAAACTTAGGACAGCAACCTATGGCTACACCTTC.

The rearrangement joins TRBV11-3 to TRBJ2-3, with a tentative D call TRBD1 (5 bases). The V gene's germline CDR1 is SGHNT and CDR2 YENEEA. The CDR3 runs to 18 residues. Trimming took 5 bases from V and 1 from J, leaving 22 bases between them. The CDR3 is CASSQLAGQGARTDTQYF. CDR3 DNA: TGTGCCAGCAGCCAACTCGCCGGCCAAGGGGCCCGCACAGATACGCAGTATTTT.

The chain combines TRBV6-1 with TRBJ2-2, with 9 bases identical to TRBD2. J gave up 4 bases and V 8 bases, and 11 bases lay outside the gene matches. This CDR3 is 16 amino acids long. From germline, CDR1 is MNHNS and CDR2 SASEGT. As DNA, the CDR3 is TGTGCCAGCGCCTTTCGCGGGGGGGCCTCCACCGGGGAGCTGTTTTTT. Translating it yields CASAFRGGASTGELFF.

This chain uses TRBV7-8 with TRBJ2-7, with a possible D match to TRBD2 (5 bases). Between the trimmed V and J ends, which lost 4 bases and 4 bases, there was a span of 14 bases. There are 14 residues in the CDR3. The germline V gene encodes CDR1 SGHVS and CDR2 FQNEAQ. For the CDR3, the DNA is TGTGCCAGCAGCTCCCGGACCCCGGGGTACGAGCAGTACGTC. Its protein is CASSSRTPGYEQYV.

In DNA, the CDR3 is TGTGCCAGCAGCCAAGCTTCCGGGGGTGTTCAGGGTACGCAGTATTTT. Translating it yields CASSQASGGVQGTQYF. The chain links TRBV3-1 to TRBJ2-3, with a tentative D call TRBD2 (6 bases). V lost 1 base, J lost 8 bases, and 19 bases lay in between. CDR3 length equals 16 residues. From germline, CDR1 is LGHDT and CDR2 YNNKEL (reference sequence).

The CDR3 DNA reads TGTGCCAGCAGTTTATCCCACCCAGGGAGCACTGAAGCTTTCTTT. It yields the protein CASSLSHPGSTEAFF. This chain uses TRBV28 with TRBJ1-1, with D perhaps matching TRBD1 (5 bases). CDR3 length: 15 amino acids. Germline CDR1 reads MDHEN; CDR2 reads SYDVKM. Deletions cut 1 base from V and 4 bases from J, with 13 bases between.

This chain connects TRBV3-1 to TRBJ2-1, with TRBD2 matching over 9 bases. In germline, CDR1 is LGHDT, CDR2 YNNKEL (reference sequence). The ends lost 1 base at V and 6 bases at J; junction bases unmatched: 7. The CDR3 totals 16 residues. The CDR3 loop is CASSQGGAGGFNEQFF. CDR3 DNA sequence: TGTGCCAGCAGCCAAGGGGGCGCGGGGGGGTTCAATGAGCAGTTCTTC.

The rearrangement joins TRBV7-9 to TRBJ1-1; D uncertain. V was shortened by 7 bases and J by 0 bases, with 9 bases between the two germline ends. The CDR3 contains 13 residues. The germline gives CDR1 SEHNR, CDR2 FQNEAQ (reference sequence). CDR3 DNA sequence: TGTGCCAGCACCCCCCAGGTGAACACTGAAGCTTTCTTT. Protein: CASTPQVNTEAFF.